One sample yielded the 27 T cell receptor beta chains listed below, sequenced in a study of blood T cell repertoires in COVID-19. Sequencing used immunoSEQ multiplex PCR; TCRdb keeps in-frame clones, though not all of them. The sample has around 340,000 clones; about 90% are singletons. Sequencing was performed on PBMCs or T cells enriched from blood (not recorded which). These receptor sequences come from a woman aged 30 to 39 who had been exposed to COVID-19.

The chain uses TRBV5-1 and TRBJ2-2; 9 bases fit TRBD2. The CDR3 runs to 14 residues. V lost 4 bases to trimming and J lost 7 bases; unmatched junction nucleotides: 5. The germline V gene encodes CDR1 SGHRS and CDR2 YFSETQ. CDR3 loop: CASSIGTSLGELFF. The CDR3 nucleotides are TGCGCCAGCAGCATCGGGACTAGCCTCGGGGAGCTGTTTTTT.

This clone was found once. The chain combines TRBV28 with TRBJ1-4; 7 positions agree with TRBD1. The germline V gene has CDR1 MDHEN and CDR2 SYDVKM. V gave up 5 bases and J gave up 4 bases; unmatched junction bases: 4. This CDR3 is built from 14 residues. The CDR3: CASSLRDSNEKLFF. CDR3 in DNA: TGTGCCAGCAGTCTCCGGGACAGTAATGAAAAACTGTTTTTT.

The chain combines TRBV5-1 with TRBJ2-1, with 7 bases aligning to TRBD1. Germline loops: CDR1 SGHRS, CDR2 YFSETQ. With 0 bases clipped from V and 5 bases from J, the junction kept 2 bases outside the gene matches. This CDR3 spans 14 amino acids. CDR3 bases: TGCGCCAGCAGCTTGGGTCAGGGGGACAATGAGCAGTTCTTC. Protein: CASSLGQGDNEQFF.

The chain couples TRBV10-2 to TRBJ1-5; 7 positions match TRBD1. Per germline, CDR1 WSHSY and CDR2 SAAADI. Trimming cost V 8 bases and J 1 base; bases outside gene matches: 8. The CDR3 extends over 15 amino acids. The CDR3 DNA sequence: TGCGCCAGCCGAAGAAGACAGGGCAGCAATCAGCCCCAGCATTTT. As protein: CASRRRQGSNQPQHF.

The chain combines TRBV25-1 with TRBJ2-1, with 10 nucleotides matching TRBD2. This CDR3 has 17 residues. J gave up 3 bases and V 1 base, and 6 bases lay outside the gene matches. Germline CDR1 reads MGHDK; CDR2 reads SYGVNS. CDR3 amino acids: CASSESAGLASYNEQFF. CDR3 DNA sequence: TGTGCCAGCAGTGAATCCGCGGGACTAGCGAGCTACAATGAGCAGTTCTTC. The complete variable domain, with remaining parts taken from reference TRBV25-1 and TRBJ2-1, reads EADIYQTPRYLVIGTGKKITLECSQTMGHDKMYWYQQDPGMELHLIHYSYGVNSTEKGDLSSESTVSRIRTEHFPLTLESARPSHTSQYLCASSESAGLASYNEQFFGPGTRLTVL.

The genes are TRBV7-9 and TRBJ1-5; tentative D call: TRBD1 (5 bases). The CDR3 covers 18 residues. Trimming removed 1 base at V and 4 bases at J, with 20 bases between. Germline CDR1 reads SEHNR; CDR2 reads FQNEAQ (reference sequence). The CDR3: CASSLVGGGNPQNQPQHF. The CDR3 nucleotides are TGTGCCAGCAGCTTAGTGGGCGGGGGTAACCCACAGAATCAGCCCCAGCATTTT. The complete variable domain, with remaining parts taken from reference TRBV7-9 and TRBJ1-5, reads DTGVSQNPRHKITKRGQNVTFRCDPISEHNRLYWYRQTLGQGPEFLTYFQNEAQLEKSRLLSDRFSAERPKGSFSTLEIQRTEQGDSAMYLCASSLVGGGNPQNQPQHFGDGTRLSIL.

The gene calls are TRBV11-1 and TRBJ2-3; D uncertain. The ends were cut back, 3 bases at V and 0 bases at J, with 4 bases in the middle. The V gene's germline CDR1 is SGHAT and CDR2 FQDESV (reference sequence). CDR3 length: 13 amino acids. The CDR3, as DNA: TGTGCCAGCAGCTTTCGTAGCACAGATACGCAGTATTTT. The encoded protein is CASSFRSTDTQYF.

V is TRBV25-1 and J is TRBJ2-7; tentatively, D is TRBD1 (6 bases). The length of the CDR3 is 13 residues. Per germline, CDR1 MGHDK and CDR2 SYGVNS. Trimming stripped 6 bases from V and 2 bases from J, with 11 bases between. The CDR3 sequence is CASSRDTTYEQYF. The CDR3, as DNA: TGTGCCAGCAGCAGGGACACAACCTACGAGCAGTACTTC.

This clone came up once. The rearrangement links TRBV28 to TRBJ2-7; D is ambiguous. V lost 3 bases and J lost 2, with 8 bases in between. CDR1 is MDHEN, CDR2 SYDVKM, per germline. The CDR3 contains 13 residues. The DNA for the CDR3 is TGTGCCAGCAGTTTGACACCCACCTACGAGCAGTACTTC. Residues: CASSLTPTYEQYF.

The V call is TRBV12-3 or TRBV12-4, the J call TRBJ1-2; no clear D gene. Trimming left V 6 bases short and J 0 bases short, with 8 bases between. This CDR3 has 13 amino acids. This chain's CDR3 is CASSPVPNYGYTF. Here the CDR3 DNA reads TGTGCCAGCAGCCCTGTCCCTAACTATGGCTACACCTTC.

V usage is TRBV19 and J usage is TRBJ2-5; 10 nucleotides align to TRBD2. Germline CDR1 LNHDA, CDR2 SQIVND (reference sequence). The CDR3 contains 14 residues. The V and J ends lost 6 bases and 6 bases, in that order; junction bases with no gene match: 7. CDR3 in amino acids: CASRPVAGGQTQYF. CDR3 nucleotide sequence: TGTGCCAGTAGGCCGGTAGCGGGGGGTCAGACCCAGTACTTC. Using reference TRBV19 and TRBJ2-5 for the parts outside the CDR3, the full variable domain is DGGITQSPKYLFRKEGQNVTLSCEQNLNHDAMYWYRQDPGQGLRLIYYSQIVNDFQKGDIAEGYSVSREKKESFPLTVTSAQKNPTAFYLCASRPVAGGQTQYFGPGTRLLVL.

This chain connects TRBV6-4 to TRBJ1-2, with D unclear. V lost 0 bases and J 4 bases, leaving 6 bases between the germline ends. Per germline, CDR1 MRHNA and CDR2 SNTAGT. This CDR3 comprises 13 residues. CDR3 amino acids: CASSDSGSYGYTF. CDR3 in DNA: TGTGCCAGCAGTGACTCGGGCAGCTATGGCTACACCTTC.

The chain links TRBV5-6 to TRBJ1-1; TRBD1 is a possible D gene (5 bases). The CDR3 consists of 15 residues. Germline V CDR1 and CDR2: SGHDT, YYEEEE. V was pared by 5 bases and J by 4 bases, with 18 bases between. This CDR3 reads CASRPFGAGGTEAFF. In DNA form, the CDR3 reads TGTGCCAGCAGACCATTCGGGGCCGGGGGCACTGAAGCTTTCTTT.

V gene TRBV3-1 (or the pseudogene TRBV3-2) combines with J gene TRBJ1-2; 8 bases match TRBD1. The CDR3 loop spans 14 amino acids. The germline V gene has CDR1 LGHDT and CDR2 YNNKEL (reference sequence). The trim removed 2 bases at V and 6 bases at J, leaving 5 bases unmatched. The CDR3 loop reads CASSQWQGADGYTF. DNA of the CDR3: TGTGCCAGCAGCCAATGGCAGGGGGCTGATGGCTACACCTTC.

The chain joins TRBV5-8 to TRBJ2-3, with TRBD2 identical over 8 bases. This CDR3 comprises 16 residues. Trimming removed 0 bases from V and 0 bases from J; junction bases left unmatched: 3. CDR1 and CDR2 from the germline V gene are SGHTS and YDEGEE. The CDR3 sequence is CASSLGASGSTDTQYF. In DNA, the CDR3 is TGTGCCAGCAGCTTGGGGGCTAGCGGGAGCACAGATACGCAGTATTTT.

J is TRBJ2-5 and V is TRBV15, with 14 bases matching TRBD2. The germline V gene encodes CDR1 LNHNV and CDR2 YYDKDF (reference sequence). The CDR3 sequence is 16 residues long. V shed 4 bases, J shed 5 bases, and the junction held 6 bases outside the gene matches. The CDR3 DNA follows: TGTGCCACCAGCACGACGACTAGCGGGAGGGTGGAGACCCAGTACTTC. Translated: CATSTTTSGRVETQYF.

This clone was found many times. The chain uses TRBV6-5 and TRBJ2-1; 15 bases agree with TRBD2. The CDR3 spans 16 residues. The germline V gene encodes CDR1 MNHEY and CDR2 SVGAGI. The junction had 4 bases not matched to a gene; V was cut back by 2 bases and J by 8 bases. CDR3 residues: CASSYVGLAGGDEQFF. The CDR3 region has the DNA TGTGCCAGCAGTTACGTGGGACTAGCGGGAGGAGATGAGCAGTTCTTC.

V usage is TRBV7-3 and J usage is TRBJ1-2; D is perhaps TRBD1 (6 bases). Germline CDR1 is SGHTA and CDR2 is FQGTGA. Trimming cost V 4 bases and J 4 bases, with 16 bases left between them. This CDR3 comprises 15 residues. The CDR3 is CASSSGQRGPYGYTF. The CDR3 DNA is TGTGCCAGCAGCTCGGGACAACGAGGCCCCTATGGCTACACCTTC.

Here the CDR3 reads CASSLGTGRIGYEQYF. For the CDR3, the DNA is TGTGCCAGCAGTTTAGGGACAGGGAGAATCGGGTACGAGCAGTACTTC. This chain connects TRBV27 to TRBJ2-7; TRBD1 matches at 9 bases. Per the germline V gene, CDR1 is MNHEY and CDR2 is SMNVEV (reference sequence). The trim removed 2 bases at V and 4 bases at J, leaving 9 bases unmatched. CDR3 size: 16 residues.

The V gene is TRBV6-1, the J gene TRBJ1-1; TRBD1 agrees at 12 bases. V trimming: 1 base; J trimming: 4 bases; junction bases outside the gene matches: 1. The CDR3 extends over 15 amino acids. Germline values: CDR1 MNHNS, CDR2 SASEGT. The CDR3 sequence is CASSEEGQGATEAFF. The CDR3 bases are TGTGCCAGCAGTGAAGAGGGACAGGGGGCCACTGAAGCTTTCTTT.

This chain links TRBV2 with TRBJ2-5; TRBD1 might be the D (6 bases). The CDR3 contains 12 residues. CDR1 is SNHLY and CDR2 is FYNNEI in the germline V gene. The V end lost 7 bases, the J end lost 4 bases, and 10 bases lay between the germline ends. This chain's CDR3 is CASNQGSETQYF. For the CDR3, the DNA is TGTGCCAGCAACCAGGGGTCAGAGACCCAGTACTTC.

The chain is built from TRBV28 and TRBJ1-2, with D possibly being TRBD1 (6 bases). V was trimmed by 5 bases and J by 7 bases, leaving 14 bases between them. The CDR3 runs 13 residues. Germline assignment: CDR1 MDHEN and CDR2 SYDVKM. The chain's CDR3 is CASSPKTGPGYTF. The DNA of the CDR3 is TGTGCCAGCAGTCCAAAGACAGGACCTGGCTACACCTTC.

This clone was detected once. This chain links TRBV9 with TRBJ1-6; D is undetermined. The germline V and J ends were trimmed by 5 bases and 8 bases, with 11 bases remaining between them. The CDR3 has 13 residues. CDR1 and CDR2 from the germline V gene are SGDLS and YYNGEE. CDR3 loop: CASSPGLDSPLHF. The DNA for the CDR3 is TGTGCCAGCAGTCCCGGTTTGGATTCACCCCTCCACTTT.

This sequence joins TRBV5-8 and TRBJ2-7; 8 positions agree with TRBD2. This CDR3 is 14 amino acids long. CDR1 is SGHTS and CDR2 is YDEGEE in the germline V gene. Trimming cost V 1 base and J 3 bases; bases outside gene matches: 3. The DNA of the CDR3 is TGTGCCAGCAGCTTGATCCGGGAGGGCTACGAGCAGTACTTC. Protein product: CASSLIREGYEQYF.

CDR3 residues: CSVERGGAGTEAFF. Here the CDR3 DNA reads TGCAGCGTTGAACGAGGGGGCGCCGGGACTGAAGCTTTCTTT. This rearrangement joins TRBV29-1 to TRBJ1-1, with 7 positions matching TRBD1. V was pared by 2 bases and J by 5 bases, with 8 bases of the junction left unmatched. The CDR3 is 14 residues long. The V gene's germline CDR1 is SQVTM and CDR2 ANQGSEA.

V is TRBV12-2 and J is TRBJ2-7; the table names TRBD2, a call not compared with the DNA. TRBV12-2 is flagged as a pseudogene. The CDR3 has 19 residues. The CDR3 bases are TGTGCAAGTCGCCTAGCGGGAGGGCGGGAGGGCCCGTACCCCGGCGAGCAGTACTTC. Translating it yields CASRLAGGREGPYPGEQYF.

The V and J genes are TRBV5-4 and TRBJ2-7; 8 bases fit TRBD2. Per the germline V gene, CDR1 is SGHNT and CDR2 is YYREEE (reference sequence). The CDR3 has 16 amino acids. V lost 0 bases to trimming and J lost 3 bases; unmatched junction nucleotides: 8. This CDR3 reads CASSLGAYSGDYEQYF. CDR3 nucleotides: TGTGCCAGCAGCTTGGGCGCGTATAGCGGGGACTACGAGCAGTACTTC.